This entry concerns a single TCR beta chain. What it binds is unknown. This record comes from a study of shared clonotypes between healthy human individuals. General study points: Rarefaction indicated that sorted-subset sequencing remained incomplete although depth was large. It was expected that sequencing depth would affect clonotype sharing among donors.

V lost 0 bases, J lost 4 bases, and 7 bases lay in between. The CDR3 has 13 amino acids. Germline lookup yields CDR1 LGHNT and CDR2 FRNRAP. Repertoires were generated with immunoSEQ multiplex PCR, while TCRdb's copy carries only in-frame clones and drops some. This table holds around 2,000,000 clones, about 95% found once. Naive CD8 cells lacked CD45RO and underwent positive selection for CCR7, leaving out terminally differentiated effector memory CD45RA+ cells. What was sequenced was naive CD8+ T cells sorted from blood. This rearrangement joins TRBV12-5 to TRBJ2-7; D is ambiguous. This clonotype was sampled from a man between 18 and 29 years old in good health. This CDR3 reads CASGLVNIYEQYF. In DNA, the CDR3 is TGTGCTAGTGGTTTGGTTAATATTTACGAGCAGTACTTC.